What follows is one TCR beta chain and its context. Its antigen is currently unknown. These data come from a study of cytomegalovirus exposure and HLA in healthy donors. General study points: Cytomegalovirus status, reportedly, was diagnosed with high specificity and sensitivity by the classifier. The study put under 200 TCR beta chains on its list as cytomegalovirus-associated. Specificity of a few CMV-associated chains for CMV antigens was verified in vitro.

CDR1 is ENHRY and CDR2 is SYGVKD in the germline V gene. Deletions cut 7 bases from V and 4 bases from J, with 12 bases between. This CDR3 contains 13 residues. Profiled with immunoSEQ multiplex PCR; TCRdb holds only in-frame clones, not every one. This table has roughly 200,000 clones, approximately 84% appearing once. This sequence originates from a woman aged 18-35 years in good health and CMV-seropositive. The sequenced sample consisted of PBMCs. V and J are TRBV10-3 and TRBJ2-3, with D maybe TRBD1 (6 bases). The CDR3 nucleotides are TGTGCCATCAAGGGCAGGGGACCAGATACGCAGTATTTT. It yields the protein CAIKGRGPDTQYF.